Below, 24 T cell receptor beta chains from the same sample are listed, as sequenced in a study of cytomegalovirus exposure and HLA in healthy donors. PCR employed 60 Vbeta and 13 Jbeta primers. TCRdb keeps only in-frame clones here, not all; method: immunoSEQ multiplex PCR. The data hold roughly 100,000 clones, with 80% observed a single time. Sequences were obtained from PBMCs. The receptors derive from a man under 40 in good health and CMV-seropositive.

This rearrangement joins TRBV5-4 to TRBJ1-1; D is possibly TRBD1 (5 bases). V was cut by 3 bases and J by 1 base, with 13 bases left in between. The CDR3 has 15 residues. Per germline, CDR1 SGHNT and CDR2 YYREEE (reference sequence). CDR3 protein: CASSYGQHRNTEAFF. The CDR3 nucleotides read TGTGCCAGCAGCTACGGACAACATAGGAACACTGAAGCTTTCTTT.

The genes are TRBV19 and TRBJ2-5, with 11 bases aligning to TRBD1. The J call is uncertain, as TRBJ2-7 better fits the DNA end. Germline loops: CDR1 LNHDA, CDR2 SQIVND (reference sequence). The CDR3 contains 14 residues. CDR3 residues: CASSSGQGGYEQYF. Here the CDR3 DNA reads TGTGCCAGTAGTTCGGGACAGGGGGGCTACGAGCAGTACTTC.

The chain joins TRBV10-1 to TRBJ2-7, with a possible D match to TRBD1 (6 bases). Germline CDR1 and CDR2: WNHNN and SYGVQD (reference sequence). CDR3 length: 16 residues. V shed 2 bases and J shed 0 bases, with 14 bases lying between them. The CDR3 spells CASSEPRGPSSYEQYF. CDR3 bases: TGCGCCAGCAGTGAGCCCAGGGGCCCTAGCTCCTACGAGCAGTACTTC.

This chain joins TRBV11-3 and TRBJ2-7; 7 nucleotides match TRBD1. The V segment lost 5 bases and the J segment 7 bases; nucleotides outside the gene matches: 5. This CDR3 contains 12 residues. Germline values: CDR1 SGHNT, CDR2 YENEEA. The CDR3 DNA follows: TGTGCCAGCAGCACCCGGACAGGTGAGCAGTACTTC. Residues: CASSTRTGEQYF.

The chain combines TRBV5-6 with TRBJ2-7, with 10 positions matching TRBD1. The CDR3 totals 16 residues. Germline CDR1 SGHDT, CDR2 YYEEEE. V lost 0 bases, J lost 7 bases, and 10 bases stayed unmatched. CDR3 amino acids: CASSLVLGTGVGEQYF. Written as DNA, the CDR3 is TGTGCCAGCAGCTTGGTTCTCGGGACAGGGGTCGGGGAGCAGTACTTC.

V and J are TRBV5-1 and TRBJ1-1; no definite D call. CDR1 is SGHRS and CDR2 is YFSETQ in the germline V gene. The CDR3 is 12 amino acids. V was clipped by 0 bases and J by 6 bases, with 6 bases between them. CDR3 sequence reads: CASSLVSSEAFF. The CDR3, as DNA: TGCGCCAGCAGCTTGGTCAGTTCTGAAGCTTTCTTT.

For the CDR3, the DNA is TGTGCCAGCAGCTTAGGACATAGCACAGATACGCAGTATTTT. It yields the protein CASSLGHSTDTQYF. The chain has TRBV7-6 and TRBJ2-3; D unresolved. Per the germline V gene, CDR1 is SGHVS and CDR2 is FNYEAQ. With 1 base removed from V and 0 bases from J, the gap between germline ends came to 5 bases. The CDR3 has 14 amino acids. Based on the CDR3 plus reference TRBV7-6 and TRBJ2-3, the full variable domain is GAGVSQSPRYKVTKRGQDVALRCDPISGHVSLYWYRQALGQGPEFLTYFNYEAQQDKSGLPNDRFSAERPEGSISTLTIQRTEQRDSAMYRCASSLGHSTDTQYFGPGTRLTVL.

The chain carries TRBV19 and TRBJ2-2; the D gene is possibly TRBD2 (5 bases). In germline, CDR1 is LNHDA, CDR2 SQIVND (reference sequence). Trimming removed 3 bases at V and 6 bases at J, with 17 bases between. The CDR3 runs to 16 residues. The CDR3 sequence: CASSIMWRVGAGELFF. The CDR3 DNA reads as TGTGCCAGTAGTATCATGTGGCGAGTGGGAGCCGGGGAGCTGTTTTTT.

The chain recombines TRBV4-3 with TRBJ2-4; TRBD1 agrees at 7 bases. This CDR3 has 17 residues. CDR1 LGHNA and CDR2 YSLEER come from the germline V gene. Trimming removed 1 base from V and 1 base from J; junction bases left unmatched: 7. DNA of the CDR3: TGCGCCAGCAGCCAAGTTGGGCTACAGGGGGCCAAAAACATTCAGTACTTC. Residues: CASSQVGLQGAKNIQYF.

The chain couples TRBV7-2 to TRBJ2-3, with a tentative D call TRBD2 (6 bases). The ends were cut back, 5 bases at V and 0 bases at J, with 12 bases in the middle. The CDR3 sequence is 15 residues long. Germline CDR1 SGHTA, CDR2 FQGNSA. The CDR3: CASSRRLASTDTQYF. In DNA form, the CDR3 reads TGTGCCAGCAGCCGACGCCTAGCGAGCACAGATACGCAGTATTTT.

This clone was detected only once. The chain has TRBV5-4 and TRBJ1-1, with a tentative D call TRBD1 (5 bases). This CDR3 has 15 amino acids. The V gene's germline CDR1 is SGHNT and CDR2 YYREEE (reference sequence). With 0 bases removed from V and 0 bases from J, the gap between germline ends came to 9 bases. The CDR3 DNA follows: TGTGCCAGCAGCTTGGGGGGGGGAATGAACACTGAAGCTTTCTTT. This gives the protein CASSLGGGMNTEAFF.

The chain uses TRBV5-1 and TRBJ2-3; weak D call: TRBD2 (6 bases). Germline CDR1 SGHRS, CDR2 YFSETQ. The CDR3 is 15 amino acids. The ends were cut back, 1 base at V and 2 bases at J, with 11 bases in the middle. The CDR3 sequence is CASSLIGGVTDTQYF. As DNA, the CDR3 is TGCGCCAGCAGCTTGATCGGGGGAGTCACAGATACGCAGTATTTT.

V and J are TRBV5-1 and TRBJ2-7; possibly TRBD1 for D (7 bases). The CDR3 is 15 residues long. CDR1 is SGHRS and CDR2 is YFSETQ in the germline V gene. V lost 0 bases and J 2 bases, leaving 12 bases between the germline ends. CDR3 DNA sequence: TGCGCCAGCAGCTTGGGGGGGGACAGCGCCTACGAGCAGTACTTC. Its translation: CASSLGGDSAYEQYF.

The chain uses TRBV27 and TRBJ2-3; D might be TRBD2 (6 bases). The V end lost 2 bases, the J end lost 11 bases, and 17 bases lay between the germline ends. Per germline, CDR1 MNHEY and CDR2 SMNVEV (reference sequence). This CDR3 contains 14 residues. For the CDR3, the DNA is TGTGCCAGCAGTTTACCTAGGGAGGTGGAAAGGCAGTATTTT. This translates into CASSLPREVERQYF.

The rearrangement joins TRBV4-3 to TRBJ1-4; no clear D. The CDR3 runs 14 residues. Germline V gives CDR1 LGHNA, CDR2 YSLEER. V was clipped by 0 bases and J by 10 bases, with 12 bases between them. CDR3 region: CASSQDWRAGKLFF. Here the CDR3 DNA reads TGCGCCAGCAGCCAAGATTGGAGGGCTGGAAAACTGTTTTTT.

This clone was picked up a small number of times. The chain employs TRBV25-1 and TRBJ1-1; a weak D match, TRBD1 (6 bases). The CDR3 totals 15 residues. The V end was cut by 6 bases, the J end by 5 bases, with 19 bases between. CDR1 MGHDK and CDR2 SYGVNS come from the germline V gene. The CDR3 DNA reads as TGTGCCAGCAGACTCACAGGGTCGGGGCGGACTGAAGCTTTCTTT. Its translation: CASRLTGSGRTEAFF. Drawing the rest from reference TRBV25-1 and TRBJ1-1, the complete variable domain is EADIYQTPRYLVIGTGKKITLECSQTMGHDKMYWYQQDPGMELHLIHYSYGVNSTEKGDLSSESTVSRIRTEHFPLTLESARPSHTSQYLCASRLTGSGRTEAFFGQGTRLTVV.

V gene TRBV4-3 combines with J gene TRBJ2-1; 7 bases agree with TRBD1. The germline CDR1 and CDR2 sequences are LGHNA and YSLEER. V was clipped by 2 bases and J by 7 bases; unmatched bases: 14. CDR3 length equals 17 residues. CDR3 DNA sequence: TGCGCCAGCAGCCAAAGGTACAGGGGAGTCTTTTGGAATGAGCAGTTCTTC. Amino acid sequence: CASSQRYRGVFWNEQFF.

This clone is a singleton in its sample. The rearrangement links TRBV18 to TRBJ2-1; 10 positions agree with TRBD2. V was clipped by 2 bases and J by 9 bases; unmatched bases: 10. From germline, CDR1 is KGHSH and CDR2 LQKENI. This CDR3 contains 16 residues. The CDR3 region has the DNA TGTGCCAGCTCACCAAGGGCCAGCGGGGGGGCAGGTGAGCAGTTCTTC. It is translated as CASSPRASGGAGEQFF.

The chain recombines TRBV29-1 with TRBJ1-2; a weak D match, TRBD1 (6 bases). Germline V gene sequence: CDR1 SQVTM, CDR2 ANQGSEA. This CDR3 has 12 amino acids. Trimming removed 7 bases at V and 7 bases at J, with 16 bases between. The CDR3, as DNA: TGCAGCGCCCGATTAGAAGGGGGTGGCTACACCTTC. Amino acid sequence: CSARLEGGGYTF.

The genes are TRBV5-6 and TRBJ2-7, with 10 bases fitting TRBD1. Germline V CDR1 and CDR2: SGHDT, YYEEEE. The CDR3 has 13 residues. The V gene end was trimmed by 5 bases and the J gene end by 7 bases; junction bases not matched to a gene: 6. In nucleotides, the CDR3 is TGTGCCAGCAGACGGGACAGGGGAGGGGAGCAGTACTTC. This encodes CASRRDRGGEQYF.

Details on this clone: Sequence at one end of the junction differs from germline and may be a read error. The chain couples TRBV4-1 to TRBJ2-5; D is ambiguous. Germline V gives CDR1 MGHRA, CDR2 YSYEKL. CDR3 size: 16 residues. In nucleotides, the CDR3 is TGCGCCAACAGCGCTAGGTGGTCGACTGAGCAAGAGACCCAGTACTTC. It translates to CANSARWSTEQETQYF.

The chain links TRBV19 to TRBJ1-5; D is perhaps TRBD1 (6 bases). V lost 6 bases and J lost 2, with 14 bases in between. There are 15 residues in the CDR3. The germline gives CDR1 LNHDA, CDR2 SQIVND (reference sequence). CDR3 amino acids: CASSTTGNGNQPQHF. CDR3 in DNA: TGTGCCAGTAGCACAACAGGGAATGGCAATCAGCCCCAGCATTTT.

This clone was seen once. The chain couples TRBV4-2 to TRBJ2-1; possible D gene TRBD2, 6 bases. Germline CDR1 reads LGHNA; CDR2 reads YNFKEQ. This CDR3 spans 16 amino acids. The V end lost 2 bases, the J end lost 1 base, and 12 bases lay between the germline ends. Here the CDR3 reads CASSQREDYSYNEQFF. CDR3 in DNA: TGTGCCAGCAGCCAAAGGGAGGACTATTCCTACAATGAGCAGTTCTTC.

A few counts support this clone. The CDR3 DNA sequence: TGTGCCTGGATGTCTCAGCCAGGGTCGGGCTACACCTTC. Translated, it gives CAWMSQPGSGYTF. V is TRBV30 and J is TRBJ1-2, with a weak D call TRBD1 (5 bases). The CDR3 has 13 residues. V lost 4 bases, J lost 8 bases, and 17 bases lay in between. Germline CDR1 is GTSNPN and CDR2 is SVGIG (reference sequence).